Detailed here is one TCR beta chain. These data originate in a study of sequential checkpoint blockade in melanoma. Indicated treatment: randomized to nivolumab then ipilimumab (arm A) or the reverse (arm B). Patients had received no earlier DNA-damaging chemotherapy. The CDR3 has 20 amino acids. Germline V CDR1 and CDR2: KGHSH, LQKENI. V trimming: 3 bases; J trimming: 2 bases; junction bases outside the gene matches: 15. Data came from immunoSEQ multiplex PCR; TCRdb stores just in-frame clones and leaves some out. Of more than 1,500 clones in the sample, around 23% are singletons; the top ten hold roughly 12%.

The sample in question was tumor tissue (inferred from file names), obtained from a patient given nivolumab and ipilimumab in sequence. This sequence was found in a human donor with melanoma. The chain has TRBV18 and TRBJ1-5; TRBD1 aligns across 11 bases. The CDR3 DNA reads TGTGCCAGCTCACCGGCTCCGGGACAGGGGGGGTTGGTTGGCAATCAGCCCCAGCATTTT. Amino acids: CASSPAPGQGGLVGNQPQHF.